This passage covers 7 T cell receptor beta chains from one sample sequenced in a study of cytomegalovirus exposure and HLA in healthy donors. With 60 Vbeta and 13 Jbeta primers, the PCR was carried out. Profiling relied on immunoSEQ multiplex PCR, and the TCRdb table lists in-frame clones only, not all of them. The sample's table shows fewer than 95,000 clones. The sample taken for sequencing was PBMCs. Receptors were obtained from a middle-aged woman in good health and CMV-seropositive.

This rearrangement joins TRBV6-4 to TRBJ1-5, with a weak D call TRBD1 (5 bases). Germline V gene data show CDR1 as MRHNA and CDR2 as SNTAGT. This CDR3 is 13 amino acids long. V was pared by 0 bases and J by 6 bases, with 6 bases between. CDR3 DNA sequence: TGTGCCAGCAGTGACTCAGGGGTTCAGCCCCAGCATTTT. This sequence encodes CASSDSGVQPQHF.

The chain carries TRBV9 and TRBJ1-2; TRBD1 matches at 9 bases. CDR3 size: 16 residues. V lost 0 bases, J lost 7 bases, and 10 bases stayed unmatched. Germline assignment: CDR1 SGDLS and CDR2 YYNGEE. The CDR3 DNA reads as TGTGCCAGCAGCGTAGGAGGCACACAGGGGGCGGGTGGCTACACCTTC. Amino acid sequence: CASSVGGTQGAGGYTF.

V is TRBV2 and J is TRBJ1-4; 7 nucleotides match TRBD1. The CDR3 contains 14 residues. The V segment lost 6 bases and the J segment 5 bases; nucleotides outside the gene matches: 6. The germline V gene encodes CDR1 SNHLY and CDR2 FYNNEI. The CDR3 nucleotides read TGTGCCAGCAGGATTCAACAGGGGAATGAAAAACTGTTTTTT. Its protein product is CASRIQQGNEKLFF. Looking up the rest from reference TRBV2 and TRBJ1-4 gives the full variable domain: EPEVTQTPSHQVTQMGQEVILRCVPISNHLYFYWYRQILGQKVEFLVSFYNNEISEKSEIFDDQFSVERPDGSNFTLKIRSTKLEDSAMYFCASRIQQGNEKLFFGSGTQLSVL.

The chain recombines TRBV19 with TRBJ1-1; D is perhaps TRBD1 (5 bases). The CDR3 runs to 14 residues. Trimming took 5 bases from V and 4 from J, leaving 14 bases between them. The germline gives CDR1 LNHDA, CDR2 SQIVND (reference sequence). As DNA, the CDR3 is TGTGCCAGTAGTGCCGCCAGGGCGGCCACTGAAGCTTTCTTT. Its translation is CASSAARAATEAFF.

The DNA of the CDR3 is TGTGCCAGCAGTGACTCGAGCGGGGGCACAGATACGCAGTATTTT. Translated: CASSDSSGGTDTQYF. This sequence joins TRBV6-4 and TRBJ2-3, with TRBD2 matching 7 bases. Germline-derived CDR1 and CDR2 are MRHNA and SNTAGT. The CDR3 is 15 amino acids. The V segment lost 0 bases and the J segment 1 base; nucleotides outside the gene matches: 1.

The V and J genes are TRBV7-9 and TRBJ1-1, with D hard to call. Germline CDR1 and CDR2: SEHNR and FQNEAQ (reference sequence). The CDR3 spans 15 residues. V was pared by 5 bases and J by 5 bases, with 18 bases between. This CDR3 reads CASSPSDREETEAFF. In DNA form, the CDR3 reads TGTGCCAGCAGCCCCTCGGATAGGGAGGAGACTGAAGCTTTCTTT.

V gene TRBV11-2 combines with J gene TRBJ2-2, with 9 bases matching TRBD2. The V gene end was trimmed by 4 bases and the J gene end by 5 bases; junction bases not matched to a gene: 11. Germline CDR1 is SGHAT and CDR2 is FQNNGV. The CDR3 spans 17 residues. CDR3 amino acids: CASSSNSGRLNTGELFF. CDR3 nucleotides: TGTGCCAGCAGCTCCAATAGCGGGAGATTAAATACCGGGGAGCTGTTTTTT.